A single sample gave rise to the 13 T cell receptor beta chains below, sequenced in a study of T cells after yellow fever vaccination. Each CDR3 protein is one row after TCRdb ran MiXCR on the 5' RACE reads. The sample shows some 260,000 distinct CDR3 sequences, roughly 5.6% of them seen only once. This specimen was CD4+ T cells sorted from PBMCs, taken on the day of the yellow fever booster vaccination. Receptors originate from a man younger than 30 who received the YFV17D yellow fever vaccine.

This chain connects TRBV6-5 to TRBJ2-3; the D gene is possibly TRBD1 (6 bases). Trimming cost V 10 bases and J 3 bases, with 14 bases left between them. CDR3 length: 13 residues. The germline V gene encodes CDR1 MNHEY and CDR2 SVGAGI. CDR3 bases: TGTGCCACCTGGGGGCCAGGGACAGATACGCAGTATTTT. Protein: CATWGPGTDTQYF.

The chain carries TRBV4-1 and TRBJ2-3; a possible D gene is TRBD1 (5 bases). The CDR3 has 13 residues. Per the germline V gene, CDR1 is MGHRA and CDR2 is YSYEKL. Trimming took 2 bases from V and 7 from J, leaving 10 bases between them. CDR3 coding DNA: TGCGCCAGCAGCCAAACAGGACCCAATACGCAGTATTTT. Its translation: CASSQTGPNTQYF.

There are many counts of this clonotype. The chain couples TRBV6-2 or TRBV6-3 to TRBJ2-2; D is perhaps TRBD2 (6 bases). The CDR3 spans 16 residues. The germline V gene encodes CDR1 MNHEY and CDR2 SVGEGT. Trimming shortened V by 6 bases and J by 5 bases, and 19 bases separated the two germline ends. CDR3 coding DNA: TGTGCCAGCAGCCCCTGGCTGACCGGGGGAACCGGGGAGCTGTTTTTT. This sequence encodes CASSPWLTGGTGELFF.

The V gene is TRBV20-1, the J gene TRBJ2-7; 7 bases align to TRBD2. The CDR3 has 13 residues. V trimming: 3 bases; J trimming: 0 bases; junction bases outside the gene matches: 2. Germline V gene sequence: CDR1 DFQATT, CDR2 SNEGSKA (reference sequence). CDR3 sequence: CSASRGVSYEQYF. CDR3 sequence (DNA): TGCAGTGCTAGTCGGGGGGTCTCCTACGAGCAGTACTTC.

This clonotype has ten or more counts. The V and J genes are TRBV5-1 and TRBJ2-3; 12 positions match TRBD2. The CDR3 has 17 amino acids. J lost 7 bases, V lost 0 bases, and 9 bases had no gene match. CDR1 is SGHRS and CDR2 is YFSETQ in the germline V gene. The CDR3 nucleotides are TGCGCCAGCAGCTTGGAGACTAGCGGGGGCCCGGGGCATACGCAGTATTTT. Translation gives CASSLETSGGPGHTQYF.

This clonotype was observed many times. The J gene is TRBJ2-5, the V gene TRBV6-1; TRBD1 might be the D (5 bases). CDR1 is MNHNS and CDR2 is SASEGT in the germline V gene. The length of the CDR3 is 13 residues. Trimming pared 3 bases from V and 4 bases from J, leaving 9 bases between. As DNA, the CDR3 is TGTGCCAGCAGTGATTCTGACAGAGAGACCCAGTACTTC. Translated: CASSDSDRETQYF.

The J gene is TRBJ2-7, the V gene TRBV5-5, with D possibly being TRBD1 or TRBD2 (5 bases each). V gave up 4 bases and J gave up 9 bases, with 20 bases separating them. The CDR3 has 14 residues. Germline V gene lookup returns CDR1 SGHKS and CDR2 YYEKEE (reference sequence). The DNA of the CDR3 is TGTGCCAGCAGCGTGGGGGTGGGTCTAATCACGCAGTACGTC. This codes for CASSVGVGLITQYV.

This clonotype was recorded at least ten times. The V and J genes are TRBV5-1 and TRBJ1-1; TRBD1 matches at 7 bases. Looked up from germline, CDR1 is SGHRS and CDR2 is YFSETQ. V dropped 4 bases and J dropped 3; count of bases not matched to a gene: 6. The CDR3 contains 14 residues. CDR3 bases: TGCGCCAGCAGCAAATACGGGACAGACACTGAAGCTTTCTTT. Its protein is CASSKYGTDTEAFF.

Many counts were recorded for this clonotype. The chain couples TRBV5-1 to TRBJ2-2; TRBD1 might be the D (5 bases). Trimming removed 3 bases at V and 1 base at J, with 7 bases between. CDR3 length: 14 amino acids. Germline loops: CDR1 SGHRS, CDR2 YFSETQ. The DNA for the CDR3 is TGCGCCAGCAGCTCCGGACAGAACACCGGGGAGCTGTTTTTT. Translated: CASSSGQNTGELFF.

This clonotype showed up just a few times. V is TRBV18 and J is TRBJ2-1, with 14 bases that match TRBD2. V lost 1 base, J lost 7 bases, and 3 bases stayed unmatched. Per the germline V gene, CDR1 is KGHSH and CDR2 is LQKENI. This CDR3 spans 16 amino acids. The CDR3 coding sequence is TGTGCCAGCTCACCACGACTAGCGGGGGGGAAGAATGAGCAGTTCTTC. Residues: CASSPRLAGGKNEQFF.

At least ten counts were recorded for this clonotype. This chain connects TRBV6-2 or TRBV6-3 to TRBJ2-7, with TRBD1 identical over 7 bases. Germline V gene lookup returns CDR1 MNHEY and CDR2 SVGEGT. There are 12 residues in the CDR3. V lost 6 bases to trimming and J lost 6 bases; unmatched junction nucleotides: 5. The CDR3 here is CASSPRDSEQYV. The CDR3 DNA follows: TGTGCCAGCAGCCCAAGGGACAGCGAGCAGTACGTC.

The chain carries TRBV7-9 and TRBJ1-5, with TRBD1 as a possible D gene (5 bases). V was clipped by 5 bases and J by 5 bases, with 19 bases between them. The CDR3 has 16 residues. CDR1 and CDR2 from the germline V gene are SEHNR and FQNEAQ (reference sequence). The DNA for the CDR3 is TGTGCCAGCAGCCGAACCAGTCAGGGTTGGGATCAGCCCCAGCATTTT. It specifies CASSRTSQGWDQPQHF.

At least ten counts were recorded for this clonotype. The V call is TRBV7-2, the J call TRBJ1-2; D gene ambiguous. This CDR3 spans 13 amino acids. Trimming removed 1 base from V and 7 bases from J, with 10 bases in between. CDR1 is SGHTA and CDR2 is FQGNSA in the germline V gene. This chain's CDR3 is CASSLEVGFGYTF. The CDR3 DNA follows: TGTGCCAGCAGCTTAGAAGTAGGGTTTGGCTACACCTTC.